Here is one T cell receptor (beta chain) with its context. This entry is derived from a study of siplizumab effects on memory and regulatory T cells. TCRdb's copy holds only in-frame clones and misses some; the assay was immunoSEQ multiplex PCR. The sample comprises over 100,000 clones, 80% to 95% of which are singletons, and 0.85% to 1.3% rests with the top ten. The CDR3 is made up of 16 amino acids. Germline V gives CDR1 SEHNR, CDR2 FQNEAQ (reference sequence). V lost 6 bases and J 7 bases, leaving 19 bases between the germline ends. The sample was CD4+ T cells sorted from blood. This TCR was sampled from a human donor in good health. The rearrangement links TRBV7-9 to TRBJ1-6; D not resolved. The CDR3 spells CASRDDTFLGNSPLHF. In DNA form, the CDR3 reads TGTGCCAGCAGGGATGACACCTTTTTAGGCAATTCACCCCTCCACTTT.